Shown below are 10 T cell receptor beta chains from a single sample sequenced in a study of T cell changes during pregnancy in multiple sclerosis. The repertoire was sequenced with immunoSEQ multiplex PCR; TCRdb's copy has only in-frame clones and lacks some. The sample holds around 30,000 clones; roughly 86% are singletons and the top ten take approximately 8.7%. The sequences come from CD8+ T cells from peripheral blood mononuclear cells, collected in the first trimester of pregnancy. Every receptor here comes from a female donor with multiple sclerosis, enrolled in a pregnancy study.

CDR3 protein: CASKNYTDTQYF. CDR3 nucleotides: TGTGCCAGCAAAAACTACACAGATACGCAGTATTTT. This chain joins TRBV27 and TRBJ2-3; no clear D gene. The CDR3 sequence is 12 residues long. The V end was cut by 7 bases, the J end by 2 bases, with 7 bases between. Germline lookup yields CDR1 MNHEY and CDR2 SMNVEV (reference sequence).

The sample holds a few counts of this clone. J is TRBJ1-1 and V is TRBV4-2; D gene uncertain. This CDR3 region has 16 residues. The V end was cut by 4 bases, the J end by 3 bases, with 18 bases between. CDR1 LGHNA and CDR2 YNFKEQ come from the germline V gene. This CDR3 is CASSPRRRARHTEAFF. The CDR3 DNA is TGTGCCAGCAGCCCCAGGCGGAGGGCGAGGCACACTGAAGCTTTCTTT.

This rearrangement joins TRBV20-1 to TRBJ2-1; D not resolved. Trimming removed 3 bases from V and 9 bases from J, with 9 bases in between. CDR1 is DFQATT and CDR2 is SNEGSKA in the germline V gene (reference sequence). The CDR3 loop spans 11 amino acids. The CDR3 coding sequence is TGCAGTGCTAGGGAGTACGGTGAGCAGTTCTTC. Its translation: CSAREYGEQFF.

The genes are TRBV10-1 and TRBJ2-5, with 8 bases lining up with TRBD2. Germline V gene lookup returns CDR1 WNHNN and CDR2 SYGVQD (reference sequence). V shed 3 bases and J 5 bases; nucleotides not matched to a gene: 8. The CDR3 runs to 15 residues. For the CDR3, the DNA is TGCGCCAGCAGTGACCCCGGTAGCGGGATGGAGACCCAGTACTTC. It yields the protein CASSDPGSGMETQYF.

This chain uses TRBV7-9 with TRBJ2-7; 7 bases match TRBD1. The CDR3 extends over 16 amino acids. CDR1 SEHNR and CDR2 FQNEAQ come from the germline V gene (reference sequence). Germline trimming cut 1 base from V and 2 bases from J; bases unmatched to any gene: 8. The CDR3 sequence is CASSLVLWDSAYEQYF. The CDR3 bases are TGTGCCAGCAGCTTAGTCCTTTGGGACAGCGCCTACGAGCAGTACTTC.

This chain joins TRBV15 and TRBJ2-7; 10 bases map to TRBD1. CDR3 length: 15 residues. After removal of 0 bases from V and 6 bases from J, the junction contained 5 bases not matched to a gene. Germline loops: CDR1 LNHNV, CDR2 YYDKDF (reference sequence). The CDR3 coding sequence is TGTGCCACCAGCAGAGAAGGGGACAGGGGAAGCGAGCAGTACTTC. This translates into CATSREGDRGSEQYF.

This chain links TRBV6-6 with TRBJ1-5; D is perhaps TRBD1 (6 bases). Trimming cost V 5 bases and J 3 bases, with 14 bases left between them. Germline-derived CDR1 and CDR2 are MNHNY and SVGAGI (reference sequence). The CDR3 is 15 amino acids. CDR3 region: CASSRSRDNNQPQHF. The CDR3 DNA reads TGTGCCAGCAGTCGAAGCCGGGACAACAATCAGCCCCAGCATTTT.

This chain connects TRBV27 to TRBJ2-1, with 9 bases identical to TRBD1. CDR1 and CDR2 (germline): MNHEY, SMNVEV (reference sequence). Trimming at V came to 5 bases and at J to 6 bases, leaving 8 bases not matched to a gene. The CDR3 spans 15 residues. The CDR3 DNA is TGTGCCAGCAGTAACCTACAGGGGGCGCGCAATGAGCAGTTCTTC. It encodes CASSNLQGARNEQFF.

The V gene is TRBV7-3, the J gene TRBJ2-5, with TRBD1 matching over 9 bases. CDR1 SGHTA and CDR2 FQGTGA come from the germline V gene. The CDR3 consists of 14 residues. The V segment lost 5 bases and the J segment 7 bases; nucleotides outside the gene matches: 8. The CDR3 spells CASSLGQGGWTQYF. CDR3 nucleotide sequence: TGTGCCAGCAGCCTGGGACAGGGAGGGTGGACCCAGTACTTC. The full variable domain, rest sourced from reference TRBV7-3 and TRBJ2-5, is GAGVSQTPSNKVTEKGKYVELRCDPISGHTALYWYRQSLGQGPEFLIYFQGTGAADDSGLPNDRFFAVRPEGSVSTLKIQRTERGDSAVYLCASSLGQGGWTQYFGPGTRLLVL.

This sequence joins TRBV9 and TRBJ2-7; 9 bases line up with TRBD2. The germline V gene has CDR1 SGDLS and CDR2 YYNGEE. The CDR3 runs to 14 residues. V was clipped by 0 bases and J by 2 bases; unmatched bases: 0. The CDR3 here is CASSVGGGAYEQYF. As DNA, the CDR3 is TGTGCCAGCAGCGTAGGCGGGGGGGCCTACGAGCAGTACTTC.